These T cell receptor beta chains were read from a single sample in a study of cytomegalovirus exposure and HLA in healthy donors. The table came from immunoSEQ multiplex PCR; TCRdb's copy has only in-frame clones and leaves some out. Of some 250,000 clones listed, 75% to 85% are singletons. Sequencing input: PBMCs. The receptors here all came from a woman aged 60-75 years in good health and CMV-seropositive. Each CDR3 is given with its conserved first and last residue. Each record gives: J gene, D gene, clone size, V gene, CDR3 protein, CDR3 DNA. The D gene is left open where the match is weak. Size values are once, few and many counts, or a class for expanded clones, and some rows have none.

J: TRBJ2-1
D: TRBD2
size: NA
V: TRBV4-1
CDR3: CASSQGLAPSYNEQFF
DNA: TGCGCCAGCAGCCAGGGACTAGCGCCCTCCTACAATGAGCAGTTCTTC

J: TRBJ2-1
D: TRBD2
size: NA
V: TRBV19
CDR3: CASSLTSGRARSYNEQFF
DNA: TGTGCCAGTAGTTTGACTAGCGGGAGGGCCCGCTCCTACAATGAGCAGTTCTTC

J: TRBJ2-7
D: NA
size: NA
V: TRBV27
CDR3: CASTGTSLYEQYF
DNA: TGTGCCAGCACAGGGACTTCTTTGTACGAGCAGTACTTC

J: TRBJ1-1
D: NA
size: NA
V: TRBV6-1
CDR3: CASSPPGVTEAFF
DNA: TGTGCCAGCAGTCCACCAGGGGTCACTGAAGCTTTCTTT

J: TRBJ2-1
D: TRBD2
size: NA
V: TRBV5-1
CDR3: CASSPLAGDMNEQFF
DNA: TGCGCCAGCAGCCCCCTAGCGGGAGATATGAATGAGCAGTTCTTC

J: TRBJ2-4
D: TRBD2
size: NA
V: TRBV28
CDR3: CASSWGGWDARGGIQYF
DNA: TGTGCCAGCAGTTGGGGGGGGTGGGACGCCCGGGGTGGCATTCAGTACTTC

J: TRBJ2-1
D: TRBD2
size: once
V: TRBV4-2
CDR3: CASSPEAGGVSEQFF
DNA: TGTGCCAGCAGCCCCGAGGCGGGGGGAGTGTCTGAGCAGTTCTTC

J: TRBJ1-2
D: NA
size: NA
V: TRBV2
CDR3: CASIRGANYGYTF
DNA: TGTGCCAGTATCAGGGGAGCTAACTATGGCTACACCTTC

J: TRBJ2-7
D: TRBD1
size: NA
V: TRBV10-1
CDR3: CASSEDPPGTGDHEQYF
DNA: TGCGCCAGCAGTGAGGATCCCCCCGGGACAGGGGACCACGAGCAGTACTTC

J: TRBJ1-3
D: TRBD1
size: NA
V: TRBV28
CDR3: CASSTDRASGNTIYF
DNA: TGTGCCAGCAGCACAGACAGGGCCTCTGGAAACACCATATATTTT

J: TRBJ1-1
D: NA
size: few
V: TRBV4-2
CDR3: CASSHPSEGGDTEAFF
DNA: TGTGCCAGCAGCCACCCATCTGAGGGAGGGGACACTGAAGCTTTCTTT

J: TRBJ1-5
D: TRBD1
size: few
V: TRBV4-1
CDR3: CASSQFPGTGGQPQHF
DNA: TGCGCCAGCAGCCAGTTTCCCGGGACAGGGGGTCAGCCCCAGCATTTT

J: TRBJ2-3
D: TRBD1
size: NA
V: TRBV15
CDR3: CATSSTGPGQGLSSTDTQYF
DNA: TGTGCCACCAGCTCCACGGGACCGGGACAGGGATTGTCTAGCACAGATACGCAGTATTTT

J: TRBJ2-1
D: NA
size: NA
V: TRBV12-5
CDR3: CASGDGQSSYNEQFF
DNA: TGTGCTAGTGGTGATGGACAGTCTTCCTACAATGAGCAGTTCTTC

J: TRBJ2-7
D: NA
size: NA
V: TRBV21-1
CDR3: CASQGTYEQYF
DNA: TGTGCCAGCCAGGGAACCTACGAGCAGTACTTC

J: TRBJ1-3
D: NA
size: NA
V: TRBV10-3
CDR3: CAINQGHTIYF
DNA: TGTGCCATCAACCAGGGGCACACCATATATTTT

J: TRBJ2-5
D: TRBD1
size: NA
V: TRBV5-1
CDR3: CASSPGQGHLQETQYF
DNA: TGCGCCAGCAGCCCAGGACAGGGACATTTACAAGAGACCCAGTACTTC